This TCR beta chain was obtained from a study of CD4 T cells in relation to SARS-CoV-2 and coronaviruses. Overall study context: After roughly eleven days of antigen culture, PBMC TCR beta CDR3s were sequenced. The negative reference was HIV-1 Nef peptide pool or peptide-free culture.

V was pared by 0 bases and J by 0 bases, with 6 bases between. Germline V lookup: CDR1 MGHRA, CDR2 YSYEKL. CDR3 length: 15 residues. This table comes from immunoSEQ multiplex PCR, and its TCRdb copy is limited to in-frame clones, with some not included. Among roughly 24,000 clones listed, 78% were seen once. Findings and limits, study-wide: This crossreactivity analysis covered spike protein alone, no other viral proteins.

CD4+ T cells from unexposed donors were obtained before the COVID-19 pandemic (2011-2018). After approximately 10 days of culture, CD4+ T cells were isolated. As cell numbers allowed, unexposed-donor CD4+ T cells faced SARS-CoV-2 S/N and four cold-coronavirus spikes. A remark on this clone: What it binds is unknown.

This receptor was identified in a human donor in good health. The sequencing input was CD4+ T cells from PBMCs, cultured in vitro. This sequence joins TRBV4-1 and TRBJ1-3; the D is unclear. The CDR3 nucleotides are TGCGCCAGCAGCCAAGATCACAACTCTGGAAACACCATATATTTT. This encodes CASSQDHNSGNTIYF.